This T cell receptor beta chain is from a study of blood T cell repertoires in COVID-19 (dated by TCRdb to the early 2020s). Study-wide context: The collaborator samples originated in the United States, Italy and Spain and spanned the acute and convalescent phases of COVID-19. The sample metadata nearly always contained a de-identified subject ID, COVID-19 status, age in years and sex. Samples came from the ongoing ImmuneRACE study (first 160 participants) plus 1,254 subjects from 6 global collaborators. The material from the prospective study consisted of cDNA or gDNA derived from T cells, B-cell-depleted T cells, or PBMCs. The repertoires were released in a freely available public database intended as a resource for research on the immune response to SARS-CoV-2. HLA class I and class II types, where available, came from metadata supplied by the sample provider rather than from assay-based typing. Subjects who had been exposed to COVID-19, were actively infected with it, or had recovered from it provided the deeply sampled blood TCRbeta repertoires that made up the dataset.

TCRbeta CDR3 regions were amplified from genomic DNA by means of the immunoSEQ Assay, a bias-controlled multiplex PCR. The published analysis was carried out like this. The number of nucleated cells in each sample was estimated by amplification of reference gene primers within the assay. To quantify the absolute abundance of each unique TCRbeta CDR3 rearrangement, sequence reads were collapsed and filtered. For each sample, productive Simpson clonality was calculated as the square root of Simpson's diversity index over productive rearrangements. TCRdb provides this immuneACCESS table in a form limited to in-frame rearrangements. Some clones are lacking; in checked studies, under half of them reflect an unresolved V gene, and why the rest are absent is not known. The V and J calls and clone size come from that table; D and trimming were worked out from the DNA. This sample comprises around 140,000 clones, 75% to 90% of them detected only once. Approximately 1.5% of the sample is in the top ten clones.

General conclusions and limits of the study: Clinical and demographic metadata were provided uncurated, with the amount varying by source and participant.

Each collaborating institution followed its own protocols to collect whole blood in K2EDTA tubes. Collaborator samples were shipped for TCRbeta analysis as frozen whole blood, isolated PBMCs, or DNA extracted from either sample type. V is reduced by 0 bases and J by 0 bases, leaving a spacing of 8 bases between them. The germline V gene provides CDR1 SQVTM and CDR2 ANQGSEA. Including cysteine and phenylalanine, the CDR3 has 14 amino acids. Kept here is only the CDR3 DNA, which spans 42 bases and is read in frame from base 1. As for this clone: Its antigen is not yet known. Qualities for individual bases were not recorded, and no much larger clone is one base off.

The chain is made from TRBV29-1 and TRBJ1-1, with the D gene call left open. The TCR originated in a woman between 45 and 65 years old with acute or convalescent COVID-19. The specimen sequenced was peripheral blood. The DNA sequence is TGCAGCGTTGAAGATGTAACGGTGAACACTGAAGCTTTCTTT. Its coded protein is CSVEDVTVNTEAFF.